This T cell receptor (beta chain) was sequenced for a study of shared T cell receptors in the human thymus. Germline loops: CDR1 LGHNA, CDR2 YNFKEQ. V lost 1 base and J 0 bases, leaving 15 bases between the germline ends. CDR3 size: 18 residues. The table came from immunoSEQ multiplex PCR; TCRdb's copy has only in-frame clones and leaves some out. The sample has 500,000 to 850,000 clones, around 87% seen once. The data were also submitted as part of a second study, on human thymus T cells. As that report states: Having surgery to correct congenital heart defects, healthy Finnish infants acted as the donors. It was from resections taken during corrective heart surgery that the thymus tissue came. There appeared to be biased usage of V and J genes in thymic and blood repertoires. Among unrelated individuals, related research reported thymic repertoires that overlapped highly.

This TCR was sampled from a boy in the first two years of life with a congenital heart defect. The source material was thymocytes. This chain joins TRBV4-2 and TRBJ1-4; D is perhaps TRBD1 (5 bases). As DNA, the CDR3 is TGTGCCAGCAGCCAAGCCGGAGGGGAGGCTACAACTAATGAAAAACTGTTTTTT. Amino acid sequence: CASSQAGGEATTNEKLFF.